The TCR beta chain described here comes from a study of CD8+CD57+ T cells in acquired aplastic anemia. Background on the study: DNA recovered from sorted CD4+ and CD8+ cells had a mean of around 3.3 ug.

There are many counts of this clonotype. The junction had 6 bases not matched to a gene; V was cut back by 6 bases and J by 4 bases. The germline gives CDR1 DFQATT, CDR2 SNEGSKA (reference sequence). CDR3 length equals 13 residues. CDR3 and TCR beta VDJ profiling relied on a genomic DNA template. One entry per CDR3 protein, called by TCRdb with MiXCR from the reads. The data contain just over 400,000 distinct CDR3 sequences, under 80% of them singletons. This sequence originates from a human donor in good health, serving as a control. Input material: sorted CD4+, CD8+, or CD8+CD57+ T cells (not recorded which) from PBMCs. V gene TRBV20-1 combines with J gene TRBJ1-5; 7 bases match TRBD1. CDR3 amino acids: CSARGTVNQPQHF. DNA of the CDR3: TGCAGTGCCAGGGGGACAGTTAATCAGCCCCAGCATTTT.